The rows below give T cell receptor beta chains drawn from one sample of a study of vaccination and CD4 T cells after COVID-19. From the PCR reads, TCRdb called clonotypes with MiXCR, one entry per CDR3 protein. The profile shows 15,000 or so distinct CDR3 sequences, approximately 63% of them singletons. The antigens these receptors bind are not known. Sequencing input: CD4+ T cells from blood, cultured in vitro. These receptors were collected from a human donor who had recovered from COVID-19. Both conserved end residues are part of each CDR3. Each record gives: D gene, V gene, clone size, J gene, CDR3 DNA, CDR3 protein. The D gene is left open where the match is weak. Rows give clone size only sometimes, using once, few, many, or a class for an expanded clone.

.	TRBV6-2/TRBV6-3	few	TRBJ2-1	TGTGCCAGCAGCTCCCCCGACGGGGGAAGCTCCTACAATGAGCAGTTCTTC	CASSSPDGGSSYNEQFF
.	TRBV28	.	TRBJ2-5	TGTGCCAGCCCGGGACGGCCTTCACAAGAGACCCAGTACTTC	CASPGRPSQETQYF
.	TRBV20-1	.	TRBJ2-3	TGCAGTGCTAGGAAGCTGGGCACAGATACGCAGTATTTT	CSARKLGTDTQYF
.	TRBV7-2	.	TRBJ2-5	TGTGCCAGCACCCTCCGAGGTGGGTGGGAGAGGCAGACCCAGTACTTC	CASTLRGGWERQTQYF
.	TRBV5-1	.	TRBJ2-3	TGCGCCAGCAGCTTCAGAACCGGAGATACGCAGTATTTT	CASSFRTGDTQYF
.	TRBV6-6	.	TRBJ1-5	TGTGCCAGCAGTTACATAGGTCAGCCCCAGCATTTT	CASSYIGQPQHF
.	TRBV27	.	TRBJ2-7	TGTGCCAGCAGTTTAAACCCCGGGGATGGGGGAGGCGAGCAGTACTTC	CASSLNPGDGGGEQYF
TRBD1	TRBV27	.	TRBJ1-6	TGTGCCAGCAGTTTATATTCCCTGGGCGGGACAGCCGATTCACCCCTCCACTTT	CASSLYSLGGTADSPLHF
.	TRBV18	.	TRBJ1-5	TGTGCCAGCTCAAACCCTAAGCAGCCCCAGCATTTT	CASSNPKQPQHF
TRBD1	TRBV6-2/TRBV6-3	once	TRBJ1-3	TGTGCCAGCAAGACAGGGGATGGAAACACCATATATTTT	CASKTGDGNTIYF